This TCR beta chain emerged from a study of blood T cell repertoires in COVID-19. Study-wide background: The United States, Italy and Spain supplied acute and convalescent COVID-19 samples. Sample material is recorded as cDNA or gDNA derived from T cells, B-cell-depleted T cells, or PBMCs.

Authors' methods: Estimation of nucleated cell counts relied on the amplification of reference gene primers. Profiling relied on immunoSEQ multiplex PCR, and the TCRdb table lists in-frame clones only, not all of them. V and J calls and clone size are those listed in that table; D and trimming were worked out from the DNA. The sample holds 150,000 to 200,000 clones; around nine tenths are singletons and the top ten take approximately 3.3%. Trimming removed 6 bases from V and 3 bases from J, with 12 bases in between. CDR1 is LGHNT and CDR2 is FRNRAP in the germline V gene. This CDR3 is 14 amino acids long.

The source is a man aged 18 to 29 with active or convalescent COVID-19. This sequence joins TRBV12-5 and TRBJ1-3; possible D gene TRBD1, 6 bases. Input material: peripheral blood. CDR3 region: CASGHTGSGNTIYF. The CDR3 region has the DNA TGTGCTAGTGGCCACACAGGGAGTGGAAACACCATATATTTT. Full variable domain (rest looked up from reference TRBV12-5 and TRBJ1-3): DARVTQTPRHKVTEMGQEVTMRCQPILGHNTVFWYRQTMMQGLELLAYFRNRAPLDDSGMPKDRFSAEMPDATLATLKIQPSEPRDSAVYFCASGHTGSGNTIYFGEGSWLTVV.